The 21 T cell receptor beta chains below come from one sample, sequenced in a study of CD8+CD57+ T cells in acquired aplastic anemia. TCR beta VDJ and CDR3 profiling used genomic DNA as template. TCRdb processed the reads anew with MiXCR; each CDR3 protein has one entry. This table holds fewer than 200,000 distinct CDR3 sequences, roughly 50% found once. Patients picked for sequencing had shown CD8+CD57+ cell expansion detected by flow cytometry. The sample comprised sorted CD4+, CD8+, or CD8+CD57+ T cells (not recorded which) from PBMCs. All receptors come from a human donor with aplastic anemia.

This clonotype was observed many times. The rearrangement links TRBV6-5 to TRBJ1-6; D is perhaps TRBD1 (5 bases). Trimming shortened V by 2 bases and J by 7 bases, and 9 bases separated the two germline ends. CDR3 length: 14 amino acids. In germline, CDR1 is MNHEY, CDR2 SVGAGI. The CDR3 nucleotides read TGTGCCAGCAGTTACGGGGGAAGCAATTCACCCCTCCACTTT. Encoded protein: CASSYGGSNSPLHF.

The CDR3 loop reads CASSYATGEISYEQYF. The DNA for the CDR3 is TGTGCCAGCAGTTACGCTACAGGGGAAATTTCCTACGAGCAGTACTTC. The chain links TRBV6-6 to TRBJ2-7; 7 positions match TRBD1. V lost 2 bases to trimming and J lost 1 base; unmatched junction nucleotides: 8. The CDR3 totals 16 residues. Per the germline V gene, CDR1 is MNHNY and CDR2 is SVGAGI (reference sequence).

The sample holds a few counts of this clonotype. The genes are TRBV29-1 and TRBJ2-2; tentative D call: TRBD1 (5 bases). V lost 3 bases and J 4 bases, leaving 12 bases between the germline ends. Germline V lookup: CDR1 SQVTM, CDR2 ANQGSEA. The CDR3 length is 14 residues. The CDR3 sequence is CSVDRQGGTGELFF. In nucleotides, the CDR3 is TGCAGCGTTGATCGGCAGGGCGGCACCGGGGAGCTGTTTTTT.

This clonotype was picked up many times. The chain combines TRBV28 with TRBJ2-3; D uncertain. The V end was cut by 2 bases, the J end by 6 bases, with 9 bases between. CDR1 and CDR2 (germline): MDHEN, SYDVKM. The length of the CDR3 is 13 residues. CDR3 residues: CASSLPPLDTQYF. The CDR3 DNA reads TGTGCCAGCAGTTTACCCCCCTTGGATACGCAGTATTTT.

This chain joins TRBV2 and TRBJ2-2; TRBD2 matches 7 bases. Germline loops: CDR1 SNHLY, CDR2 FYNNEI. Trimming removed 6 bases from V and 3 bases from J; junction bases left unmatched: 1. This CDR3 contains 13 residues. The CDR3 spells CASRGGDTGELFF. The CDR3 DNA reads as TGTGCCAGCAGGGGGGGGGACACCGGGGAGCTGTTTTTT.

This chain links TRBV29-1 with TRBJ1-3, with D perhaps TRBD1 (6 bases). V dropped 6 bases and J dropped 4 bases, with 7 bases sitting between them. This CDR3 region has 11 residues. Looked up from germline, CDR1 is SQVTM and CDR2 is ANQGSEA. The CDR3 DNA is TGCAGCGTCGACAGGGGAAACACCATATATTTT. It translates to CSVDRGNTIYF.

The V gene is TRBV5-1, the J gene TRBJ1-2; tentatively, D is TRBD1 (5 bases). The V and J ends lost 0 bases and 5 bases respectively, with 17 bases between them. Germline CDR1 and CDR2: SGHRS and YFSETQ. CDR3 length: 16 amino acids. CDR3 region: CASSLVDRVGEYGYTF. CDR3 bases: TGCGCCAGCAGCTTGGTGGATCGAGTGGGGGAGTATGGCTACACCTTC.

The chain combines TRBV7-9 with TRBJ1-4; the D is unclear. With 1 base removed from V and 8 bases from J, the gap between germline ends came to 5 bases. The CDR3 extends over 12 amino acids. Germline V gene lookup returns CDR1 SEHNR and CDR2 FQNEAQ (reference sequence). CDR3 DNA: TGTGCCAGCAGCTTAGAGCCGGAAAAACTGTTTTTT. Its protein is CASSLEPEKLFF.

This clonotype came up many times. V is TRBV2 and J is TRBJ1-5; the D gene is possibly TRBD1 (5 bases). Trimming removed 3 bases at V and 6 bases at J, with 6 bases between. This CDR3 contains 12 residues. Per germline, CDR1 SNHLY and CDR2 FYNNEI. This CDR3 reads CASSEGPQPQHF. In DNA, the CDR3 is TGTGCCAGCAGTGAGGGACCTCAGCCCCAGCATTTT.

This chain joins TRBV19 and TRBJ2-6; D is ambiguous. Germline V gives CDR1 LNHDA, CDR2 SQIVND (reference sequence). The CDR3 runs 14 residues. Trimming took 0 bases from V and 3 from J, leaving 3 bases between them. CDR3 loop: CASSIDGGANVLTF. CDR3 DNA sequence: TGTGCCAGTAGTATAGATGGTGGGGCCAACGTCCTGACTTTC. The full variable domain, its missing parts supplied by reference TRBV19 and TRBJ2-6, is DGGITQSPKYLFRKEGQNVTLSCEQNLNHDAMYWYRQDPGQGLRLIYYSQIVNDFQKGDIAEGYSVSREKKESFPLTVTSAQKNPTAFYLCASSIDGGANVLTFGAGSRLTVL.

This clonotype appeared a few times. CDR3 in amino acids: CSASPGQSNQPQHF. DNA for the CDR3: TGCAGTGCTTCGCCGGGACAGAGCAATCAGCCCCAGCATTTT. The chain links TRBV20-1 to TRBJ1-5; 7 bases agree with TRBD1. Germline CDR1 reads DFQATT; CDR2 reads SNEGSKA (reference sequence). V shed 5 bases, J shed 1 base, and the junction held 5 bases outside the gene matches. The CDR3 contains 14 residues.

CDR3: CASTMTGQGLRSPLHF. The CDR3 DNA reads TGTGCCAGTACCATGACCGGACAGGGGCTGCGTTCACCCCTCCACTTT. The chain is built from TRBV19 and TRBJ1-6; 9 nucleotides line up with TRBD1. There are 16 residues in the CDR3. Germline CDR1 reads LNHDA; CDR2 reads SQIVND (reference sequence). Trimming cost V 7 bases and J 9 bases; bases outside gene matches: 13.

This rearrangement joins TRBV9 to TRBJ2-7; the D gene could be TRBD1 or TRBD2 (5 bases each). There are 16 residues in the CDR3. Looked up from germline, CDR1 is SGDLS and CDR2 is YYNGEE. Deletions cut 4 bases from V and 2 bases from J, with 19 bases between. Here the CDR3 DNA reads TGTGCCAGCAGCTCGAGGATCGGGACCCAGACCTACGAGCAGTACTTC. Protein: CASSSRIGTQTYEQYF.

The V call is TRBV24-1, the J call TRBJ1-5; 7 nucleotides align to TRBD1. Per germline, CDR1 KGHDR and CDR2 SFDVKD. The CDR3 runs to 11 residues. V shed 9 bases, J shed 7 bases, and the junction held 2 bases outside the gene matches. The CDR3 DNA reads TGTGCCACCTACAGGGGACAGCCCCAGCATTTT. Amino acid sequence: CATYRGQPQHF.

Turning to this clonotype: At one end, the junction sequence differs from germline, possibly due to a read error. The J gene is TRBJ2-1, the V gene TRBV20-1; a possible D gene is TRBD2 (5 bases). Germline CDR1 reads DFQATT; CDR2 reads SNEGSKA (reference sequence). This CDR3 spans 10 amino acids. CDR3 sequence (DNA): TGCGGTGCTGCGACTAACGAGCAGTTCTTC. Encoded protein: CGAATNEQFF.

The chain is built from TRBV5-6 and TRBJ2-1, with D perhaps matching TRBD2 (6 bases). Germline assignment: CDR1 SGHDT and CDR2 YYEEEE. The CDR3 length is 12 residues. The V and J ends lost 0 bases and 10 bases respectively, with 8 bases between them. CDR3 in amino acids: CASSLGRGEQFF. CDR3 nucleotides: TGTGCCAGCAGCTTGGGGCGGGGAGAGCAGTTCTTC.

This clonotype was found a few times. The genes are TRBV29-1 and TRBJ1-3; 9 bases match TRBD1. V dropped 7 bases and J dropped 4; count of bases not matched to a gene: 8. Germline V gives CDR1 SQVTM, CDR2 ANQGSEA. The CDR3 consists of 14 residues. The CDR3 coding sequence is TGCAGCGCCGGGACAGGGTTACGGGGAAACACCATATATTTT. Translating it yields CSAGTGLRGNTIYF.

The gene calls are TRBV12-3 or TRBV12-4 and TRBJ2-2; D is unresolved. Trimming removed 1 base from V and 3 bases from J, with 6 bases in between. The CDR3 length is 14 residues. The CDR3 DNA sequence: TGTGCCAGCAGTTTAGGGGGTGACACCGGGGAGCTGTTTTTT. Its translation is CASSLGGDTGELFF.

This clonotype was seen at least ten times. The CDR3 region has the DNA TGTGCCAGTAGTCATGGGGGTGGGGGACCCAGCACAGATACGCAGTATTTT. It specifies CASSHGGGGPSTDTQYF. The genes are TRBV19 and TRBJ2-3; TRBD1 or TRBD2 may be the D gene (5 bases each). Between the trimmed V and J ends, which lost 5 bases and 0 bases, there was a span of 18 bases. The CDR3 covers 17 residues. From germline, CDR1 is LNHDA and CDR2 SQIVND (reference sequence).

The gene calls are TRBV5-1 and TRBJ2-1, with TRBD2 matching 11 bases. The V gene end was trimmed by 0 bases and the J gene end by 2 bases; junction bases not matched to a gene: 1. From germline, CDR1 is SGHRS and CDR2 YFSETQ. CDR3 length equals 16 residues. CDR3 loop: CASSLDSGRAYNEQFF. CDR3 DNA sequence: TGCGCCAGCAGCTTGGATAGCGGGAGGGCCTACAATGAGCAGTTCTTC.

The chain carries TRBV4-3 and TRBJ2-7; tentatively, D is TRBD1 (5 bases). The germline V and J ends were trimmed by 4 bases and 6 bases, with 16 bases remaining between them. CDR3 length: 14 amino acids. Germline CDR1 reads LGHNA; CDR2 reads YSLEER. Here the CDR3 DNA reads TGCGCCAGCAGCCCCACCAGGGAATGGGGCGAGCAGTACTTC. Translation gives CASSPTREWGEQYF.